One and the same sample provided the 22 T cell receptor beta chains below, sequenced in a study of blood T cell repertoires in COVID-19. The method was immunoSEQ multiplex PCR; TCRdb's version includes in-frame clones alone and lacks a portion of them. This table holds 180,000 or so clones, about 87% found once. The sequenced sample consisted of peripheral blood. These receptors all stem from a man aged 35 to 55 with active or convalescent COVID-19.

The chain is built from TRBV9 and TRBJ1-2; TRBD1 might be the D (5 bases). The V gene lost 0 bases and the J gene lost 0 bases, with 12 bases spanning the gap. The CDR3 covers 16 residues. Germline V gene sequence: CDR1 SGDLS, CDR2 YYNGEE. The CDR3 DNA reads TGTGCCAGCAGCGTAGCGGCCAGGGCCACTAACTATGGCTACACCTTC. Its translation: CASSVAARATNYGYTF. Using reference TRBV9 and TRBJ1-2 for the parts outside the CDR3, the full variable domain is DSGVTQTPKHLITATGQRVTLRCSPRSGDLSVYWYQQSLDQGLQFLIQYYNGEERAKGNILERFSAQQFPDLHSELNLSSLELGDSALYFCASSVAARATNYGYTFGSGTRLTVV.

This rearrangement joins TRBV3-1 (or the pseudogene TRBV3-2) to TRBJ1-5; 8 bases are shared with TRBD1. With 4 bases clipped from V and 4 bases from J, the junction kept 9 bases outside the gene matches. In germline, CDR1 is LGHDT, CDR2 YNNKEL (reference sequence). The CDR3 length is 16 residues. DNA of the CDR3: TGTGCCAGCAGCCTATCAACCGGGACAGGTAATCAGCCCCAGCATTTT. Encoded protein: CASSLSTGTGNQPQHF.

The CDR3 DNA reads TGTGCCAGCTCACCCTCGAGGGGCCGGGAGGAAAAACTGTTTTTT. It encodes CASSPSRGREEKLFF. This chain connects TRBV18 to TRBJ1-4; maybe TRBD1 (5 bases). CDR3 length: 15 amino acids. V was clipped by 3 bases and J by 8 bases, with 16 bases between them. CDR1 is KGHSH and CDR2 is LQKENI in the germline V gene.

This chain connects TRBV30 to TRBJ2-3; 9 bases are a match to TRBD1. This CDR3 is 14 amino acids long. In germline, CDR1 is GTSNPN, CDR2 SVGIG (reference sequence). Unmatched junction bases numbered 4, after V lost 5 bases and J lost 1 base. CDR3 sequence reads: CAWGRDRGTDTQYF. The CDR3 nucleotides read TGTGCCTGGGGGAGGGACAGGGGCACAGATACGCAGTATTTT.

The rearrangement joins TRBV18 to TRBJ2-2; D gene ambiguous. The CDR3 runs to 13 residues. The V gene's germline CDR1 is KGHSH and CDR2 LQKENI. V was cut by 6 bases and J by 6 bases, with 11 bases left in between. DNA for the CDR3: TGTGCCAGCTCGAACCTAGTATCCGGGGAGCTGTTTTTT. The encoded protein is CASSNLVSGELFF.

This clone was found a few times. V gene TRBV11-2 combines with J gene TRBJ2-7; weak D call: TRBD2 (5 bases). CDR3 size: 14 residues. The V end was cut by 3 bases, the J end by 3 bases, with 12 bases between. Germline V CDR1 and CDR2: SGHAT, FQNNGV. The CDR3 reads CASSLEPSGYEQYF. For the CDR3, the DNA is TGTGCCAGCAGCTTGGAACCAAGCGGCTACGAGCAGTACTTC. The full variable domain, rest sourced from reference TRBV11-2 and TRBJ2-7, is EAGVAQSPRYKIIEKRQSVAFWCNPISGHATLYWYQQILGQGPKLLIQFQNNGVVDDSQLPKDRFSAERLKGVDSTLKIQPAKLEDSAVYLCASSLEPSGYEQYFGPGTRLTVT.

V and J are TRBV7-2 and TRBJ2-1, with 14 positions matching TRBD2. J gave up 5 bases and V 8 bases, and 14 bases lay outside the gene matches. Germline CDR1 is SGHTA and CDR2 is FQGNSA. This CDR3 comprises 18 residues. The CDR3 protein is CASGPYGTSGGTNNEQFF. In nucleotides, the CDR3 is TGTGCCAGCGGCCCTTATGGGACTAGCGGGGGAACTAACAATGAGCAGTTCTTC.

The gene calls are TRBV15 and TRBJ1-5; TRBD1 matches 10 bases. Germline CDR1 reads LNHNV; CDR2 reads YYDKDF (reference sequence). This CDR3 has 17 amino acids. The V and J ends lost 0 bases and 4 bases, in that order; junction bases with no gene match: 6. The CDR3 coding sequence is TGTGCCACCAGCAGAGAGGGGACAGGGGTAGAGAATCAGCCCCAGCATTTT. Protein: CATSREGTGVENQPQHF.

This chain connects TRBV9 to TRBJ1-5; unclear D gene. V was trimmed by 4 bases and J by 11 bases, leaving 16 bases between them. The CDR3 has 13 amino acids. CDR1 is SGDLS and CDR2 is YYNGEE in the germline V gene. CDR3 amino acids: CASSPGSMAAQHF. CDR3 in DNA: TGTGCCAGCAGCCCCGGGTCTATGGCAGCCCAGCATTTT.

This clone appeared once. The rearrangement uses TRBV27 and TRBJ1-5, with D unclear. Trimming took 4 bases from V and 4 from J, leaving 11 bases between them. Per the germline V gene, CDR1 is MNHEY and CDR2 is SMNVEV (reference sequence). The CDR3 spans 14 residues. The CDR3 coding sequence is TGTGCCAGCAGTTCGGCGGAACGGAATCAGCCCCAGCATTTT. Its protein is CASSSAERNQPQHF.

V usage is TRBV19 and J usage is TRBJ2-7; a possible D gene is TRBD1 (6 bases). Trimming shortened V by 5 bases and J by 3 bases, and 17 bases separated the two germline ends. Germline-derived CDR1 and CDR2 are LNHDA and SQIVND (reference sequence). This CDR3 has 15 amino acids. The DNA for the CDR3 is TGTGCCAGTAGTCCTACAGGGACCTACTACTACGAGCAGTACTTC. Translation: CASSPTGTYYYEQYF.

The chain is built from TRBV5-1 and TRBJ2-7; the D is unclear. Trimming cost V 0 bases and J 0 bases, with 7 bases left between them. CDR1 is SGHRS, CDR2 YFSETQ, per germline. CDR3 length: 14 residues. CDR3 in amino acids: CASSLGVTSYEQYF. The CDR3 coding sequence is TGCGCCAGCAGCTTGGGCGTCACCTCCTACGAGCAGTACTTC.

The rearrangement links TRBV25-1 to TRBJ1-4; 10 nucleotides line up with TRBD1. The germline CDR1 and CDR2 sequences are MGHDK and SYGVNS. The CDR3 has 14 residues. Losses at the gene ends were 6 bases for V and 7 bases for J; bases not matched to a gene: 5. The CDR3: CASSPRDRGEKLFF. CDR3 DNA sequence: TGTGCCAGCAGCCCTCGGGACAGGGGTGAAAAACTGTTTTTT. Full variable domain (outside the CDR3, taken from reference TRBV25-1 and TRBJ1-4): EADIYQTPRYLVIGTGKKITLECSQTMGHDKMYWYQQDPGMELHLIHYSYGVNSTEKGDLSSESTVSRIRTEHFPLTLESARPSHTSQYLCASSPRDRGEKLFFGSGTQLSVL.

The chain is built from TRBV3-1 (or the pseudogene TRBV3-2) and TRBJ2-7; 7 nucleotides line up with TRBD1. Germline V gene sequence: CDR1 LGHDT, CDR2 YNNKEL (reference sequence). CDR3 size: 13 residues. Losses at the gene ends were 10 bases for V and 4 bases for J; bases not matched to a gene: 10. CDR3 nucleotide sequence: TGTGCCACGACAGGGCCCGAGGGATACGAGCAGTACTTC. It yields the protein CATTGPEGYEQYF.

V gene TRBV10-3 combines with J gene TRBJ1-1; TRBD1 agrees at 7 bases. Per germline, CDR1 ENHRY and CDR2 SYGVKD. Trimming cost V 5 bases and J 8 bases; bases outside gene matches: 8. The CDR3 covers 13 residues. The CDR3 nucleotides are TGTGCCATCAGTCGGGGACAGACACAGGAAGCTTTCTTT. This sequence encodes CAISRGQTQEAFF.

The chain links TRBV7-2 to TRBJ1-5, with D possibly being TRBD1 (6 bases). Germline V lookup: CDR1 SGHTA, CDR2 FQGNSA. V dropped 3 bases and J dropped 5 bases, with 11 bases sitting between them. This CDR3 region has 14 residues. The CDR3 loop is CASSLGGPYQPQHF. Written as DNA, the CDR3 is TGTGCCAGCAGCTTGGGGGGGCCTTATCAGCCCCAGCATTTT. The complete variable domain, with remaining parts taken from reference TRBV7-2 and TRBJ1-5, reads GAGVSQSPSNKVTEKGKDVELRCDPISGHTALYWYRQSLGQGLEFLIYFQGNSAPDKSGLPSDRFSAERTGGSVSTLTIQRTQQEDSAVYLCASSLGGPYQPQHFGDGTRLSIL.

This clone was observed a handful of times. CDR3 DNA: TGTGCCAGCAGTCTGGTCGGGGAGACTAACTATGGCTACACCTTC. Translation: CASSLVGETNYGYTF. This chain joins TRBV28 and TRBJ1-2; D unclear. V gave up 5 bases and J gave up 0 bases, with 13 bases separating them. Germline V gene data show CDR1 as MDHEN and CDR2 as SYDVKM. CDR3 size: 15 residues.

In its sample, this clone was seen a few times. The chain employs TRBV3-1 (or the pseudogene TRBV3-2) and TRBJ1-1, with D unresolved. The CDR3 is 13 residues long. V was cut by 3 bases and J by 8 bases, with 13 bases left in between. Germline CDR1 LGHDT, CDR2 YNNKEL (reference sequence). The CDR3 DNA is TGTGCCAGCAGCCAGTCGTCCGGGAGCGAAGCTTTCTTT. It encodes CASSQSSGSEAFF.

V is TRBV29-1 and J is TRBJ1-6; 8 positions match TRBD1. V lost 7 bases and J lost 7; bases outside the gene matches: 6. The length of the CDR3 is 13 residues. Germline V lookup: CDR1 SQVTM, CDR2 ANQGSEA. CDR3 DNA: TGCAGCGCTGCAGGGGGCCCCAATTCACCCCTCCACTTT. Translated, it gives CSAAGGPNSPLHF.

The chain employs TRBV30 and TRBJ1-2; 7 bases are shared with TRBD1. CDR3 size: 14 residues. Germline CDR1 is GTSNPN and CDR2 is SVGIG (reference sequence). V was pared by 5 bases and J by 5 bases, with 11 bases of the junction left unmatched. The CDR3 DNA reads TGTGCCTGGGGGAAAGGGGGCTGGGATTATGGCTACACCTTC. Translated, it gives CAWGKGGWDYGYTF.

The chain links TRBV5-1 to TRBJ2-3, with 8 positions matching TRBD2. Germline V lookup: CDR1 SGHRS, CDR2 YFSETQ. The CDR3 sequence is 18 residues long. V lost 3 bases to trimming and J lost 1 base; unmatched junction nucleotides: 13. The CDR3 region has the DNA TGCGCCAGCAGCTCCAACCCGGGAGGGCTAAGACGCACAGATACGCAGTATTTT. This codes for CASSSNPGGLRRTDTQYF.

The chain's CDR3 is CASSQGTNRDIQYF. CDR3 sequence (DNA): TGCGCCAGCAGCCAAGGGACTAATCGGGACATTCAGTACTTC. The V gene is TRBV5-1, the J gene TRBJ2-4; TRBD2 agrees at 7 bases. The trim removed 4 bases at V and 8 bases at J, leaving 9 bases unmatched. Germline-derived CDR1 and CDR2 are SGHRS and YFSETQ. The CDR3 covers 14 residues.